This T cell receptor (beta chain) came from a study of vaccination effects on CD4 cells after COVID-19. Turning to the study itself: Two convalescent patients gave samples 16 days and one week before vaccination.

Per germline, CDR1 MNHEY and CDR2 SVGAGI. The CDR3 has 13 amino acids. V lost 5 bases, J lost 7 bases, and 12 bases lay in between. In the case of this clone: The antigen remains unidentified.

Profiled with immunoSEQ multiplex PCR; TCRdb holds only in-frame clones, not every one. The sample contains about 45,000 clones, around 79% of which appear only once. Antigen-specific CD4+ T cells expanded by the ViraFEST assay with viral peptide pools were then sequenced. Culturing for nine to ten days preceded CD4+ T cell isolation. This individual contracted SARS-CoV-2 between March and December 2020, as verified by PCR. A few million PBMC per well were cultured with 10 IU/ml IL-2 and roughly 11 ug/ml peptides. This chain joins TRBV6-5 and TRBJ1-5; a possible D gene is TRBD1 (5 bases). This receptor was taken from a human donor who had a prior SARS-CoV-2 infection. The sample here was CD4+ T cells from PBMCs cultured with a peptide pool, taken before COVID-19 vaccination. The CDR3 coding sequence is TGTGCCAGCAGTACTCACAGGTTGCAGCCCCAGCATTTT. Translating gives CASSTHRLQPQHF.